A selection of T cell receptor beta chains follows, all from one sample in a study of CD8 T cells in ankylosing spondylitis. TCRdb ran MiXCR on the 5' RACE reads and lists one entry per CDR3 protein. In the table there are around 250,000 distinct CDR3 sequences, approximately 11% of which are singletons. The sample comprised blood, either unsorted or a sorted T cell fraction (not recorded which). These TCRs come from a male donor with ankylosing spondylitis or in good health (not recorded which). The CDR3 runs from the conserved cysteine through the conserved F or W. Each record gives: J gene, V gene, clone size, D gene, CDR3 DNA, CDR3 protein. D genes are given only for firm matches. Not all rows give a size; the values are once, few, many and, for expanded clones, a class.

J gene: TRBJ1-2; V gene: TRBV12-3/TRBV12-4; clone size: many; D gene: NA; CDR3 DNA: TGTGCCAGCAGCCGCACAGCCTACTATGACTACACCTTC; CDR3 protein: CASSRTAYYDYTF
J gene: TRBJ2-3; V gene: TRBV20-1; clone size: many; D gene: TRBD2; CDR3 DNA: TGCAGTGCTAGGCCTCTAGCGGGGTATTGGAGAGATACGCAGTATTTT; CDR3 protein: CSARPLAGYWRDTQYF
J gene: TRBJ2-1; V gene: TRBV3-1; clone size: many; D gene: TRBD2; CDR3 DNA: TGTGCCAGCAGCCAAGGTCGCCGGTCGGGGGGTGAGCAGTTCTTC; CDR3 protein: CASSQGRRSGGEQFF
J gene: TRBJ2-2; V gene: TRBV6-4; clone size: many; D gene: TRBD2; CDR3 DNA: TGTGCCAGCAGCAGGACTAGCGGGAACGGGGAGCTGTTTTTT; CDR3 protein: CASSRTSGNGELFF
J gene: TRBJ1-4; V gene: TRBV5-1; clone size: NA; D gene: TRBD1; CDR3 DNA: TGCGCCAGCAGTCCCGGACAGGGGGCTAATGAAAAACTGTTTTTT; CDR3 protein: CASSPGQGANEKLFF
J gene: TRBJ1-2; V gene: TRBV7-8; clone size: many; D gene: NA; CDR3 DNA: TGTGCCAGCAGCTGGGACGGATACTATGGCTACACCTTC; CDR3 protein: CASSWDGYYGYTF
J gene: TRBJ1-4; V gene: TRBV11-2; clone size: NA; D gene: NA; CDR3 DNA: TGTGCCAGCAGCCTACCGTCTCTCACGGAAAAACTGTTTTTT; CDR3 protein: CASSLPSLTEKLFF
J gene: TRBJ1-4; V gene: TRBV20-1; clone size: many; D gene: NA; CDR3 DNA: TGCAGTGCTAGAGATCCCTGGAGCGGGGAAAAACTGTTTTTT; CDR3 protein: CSARDPWSGEKLFF
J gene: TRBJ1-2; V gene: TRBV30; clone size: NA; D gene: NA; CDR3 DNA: TGTGCCTGGAGTGTACACGGTACTGGCTACACCTTC; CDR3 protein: CAWSVHGTGYTF
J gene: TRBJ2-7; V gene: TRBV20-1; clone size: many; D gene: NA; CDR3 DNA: TGCAGTGCTAGAGATCGGGTAGGAGGGAGGACTCGCGAGCAGTACTTC; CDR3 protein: CSARDRVGGRTREQYF